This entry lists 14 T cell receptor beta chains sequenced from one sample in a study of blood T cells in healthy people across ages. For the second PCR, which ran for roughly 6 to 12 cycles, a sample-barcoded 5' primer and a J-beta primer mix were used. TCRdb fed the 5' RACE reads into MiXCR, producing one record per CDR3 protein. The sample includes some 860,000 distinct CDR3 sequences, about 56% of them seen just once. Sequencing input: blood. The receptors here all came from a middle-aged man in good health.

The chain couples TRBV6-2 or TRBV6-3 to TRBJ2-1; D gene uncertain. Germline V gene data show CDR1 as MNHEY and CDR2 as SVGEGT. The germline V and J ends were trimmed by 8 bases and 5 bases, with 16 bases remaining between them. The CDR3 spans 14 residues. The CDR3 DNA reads TGTGCCAGCGACATGAGGACGGTGAACAATGAGCAGTTCTTC. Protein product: CASDMRTVNNEQFF.

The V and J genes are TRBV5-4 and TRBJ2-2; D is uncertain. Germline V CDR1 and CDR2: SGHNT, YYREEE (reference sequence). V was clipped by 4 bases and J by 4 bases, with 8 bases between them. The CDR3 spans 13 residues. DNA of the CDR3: TGTGCCAGCAGCACACAGAGCACCGGGGAGCTGTTTTTT. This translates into CASSTQSTGELFF.

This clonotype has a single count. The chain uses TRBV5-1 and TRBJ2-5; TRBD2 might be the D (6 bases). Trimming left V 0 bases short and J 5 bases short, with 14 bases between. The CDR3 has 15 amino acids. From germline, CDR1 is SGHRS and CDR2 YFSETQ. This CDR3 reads CASSLAGMGRETQYF. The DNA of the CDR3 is TGCGCCAGCAGCTTGGCCGGGATGGGGAGGGAGACCCAGTACTTC.

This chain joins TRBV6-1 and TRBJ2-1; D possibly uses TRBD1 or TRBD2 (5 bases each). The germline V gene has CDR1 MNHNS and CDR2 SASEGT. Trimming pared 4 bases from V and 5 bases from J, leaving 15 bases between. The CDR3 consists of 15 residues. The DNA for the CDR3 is TGTGCCAGCAGTGTTCTAAGGGGAGTCGACAATGAGCAGTTCTTC. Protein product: CASSVLRGVDNEQFF.

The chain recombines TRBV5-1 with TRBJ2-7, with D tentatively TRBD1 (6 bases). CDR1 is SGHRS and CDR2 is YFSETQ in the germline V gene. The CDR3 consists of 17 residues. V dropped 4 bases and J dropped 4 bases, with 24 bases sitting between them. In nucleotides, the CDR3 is TGCGCCAGCAGCAGTCAGGGGAACACTCTCTCACGGTACGAGCAGTACTTC. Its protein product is CASSSQGNTLSRYEQYF.

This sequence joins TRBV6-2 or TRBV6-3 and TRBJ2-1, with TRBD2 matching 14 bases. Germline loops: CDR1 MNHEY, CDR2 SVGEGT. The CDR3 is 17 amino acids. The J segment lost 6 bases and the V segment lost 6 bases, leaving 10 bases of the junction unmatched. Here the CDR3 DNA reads TGTGCCAGCAGAAGTAACCTGGGACTAGCGGGAGCCAATGAGCAGTTCTTC. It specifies CASRSNLGLAGANEQFF.

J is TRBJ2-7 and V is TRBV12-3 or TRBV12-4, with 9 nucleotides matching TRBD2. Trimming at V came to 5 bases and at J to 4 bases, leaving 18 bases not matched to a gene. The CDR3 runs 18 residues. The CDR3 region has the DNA TGTGCCAGCAGTGGGTCGGGTAGCGGGAGAGTCGTTTTGTACGAGCAGTACTTC. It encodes CASSGSGSGRVVLYEQYF.

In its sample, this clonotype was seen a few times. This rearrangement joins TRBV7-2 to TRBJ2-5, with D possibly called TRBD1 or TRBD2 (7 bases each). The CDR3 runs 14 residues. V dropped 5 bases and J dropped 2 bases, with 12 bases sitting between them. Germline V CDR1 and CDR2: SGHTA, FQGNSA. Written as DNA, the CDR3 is TGTGCCAGCAGCCAGGGGGGGTATCAAGAGACCCAGTACTTC. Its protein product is CASSQGGYQETQYF.

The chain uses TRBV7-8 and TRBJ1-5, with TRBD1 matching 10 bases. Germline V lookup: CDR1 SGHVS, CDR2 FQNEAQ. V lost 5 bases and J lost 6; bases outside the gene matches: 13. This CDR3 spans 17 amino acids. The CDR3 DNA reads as TGTGCCAGCAGCCACTGGATCCCGGGACAGGGGTTTCAGCCCCAGCATTTT. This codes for CASSHWIPGQGFQPQHF. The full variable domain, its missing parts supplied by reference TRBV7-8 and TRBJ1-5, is GAGVSQSPRYKVAKRGQDVALRCDPISGHVSLFWYQQALGQGPEFLTYFQNEAQLDKSGLPSDRFFAERPEGSVSTLKIQRTQQEDSAVYLCASSHWIPGQGFQPQHFGDGTRLSIL.

Written as DNA, the CDR3 is TGTGCCAGCAGTGAAAGCGGGGGGGGGAACAATGAGCAGTTCTTC. Translated, it gives CASSESGGGNNEQFF. This sequence joins TRBV7-9 and TRBJ2-1, with 10 bases identical to TRBD2. This CDR3 region has 15 residues. The V and J ends lost 6 bases and 5 bases, in that order; junction bases with no gene match: 7. Germline V lookup: CDR1 SEHNR, CDR2 FQNEAQ (reference sequence).

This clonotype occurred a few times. The CDR3 loop is CASSFDRGPSYEQYF. For the CDR3, the DNA is TGTGCCAGCAGTTTCGACAGGGGACCGTCCTACGAGCAGTACTTC. V and J are TRBV27 and TRBJ2-7, with TRBD1 matching over 8 bases. Germline CDR1 MNHEY, CDR2 SMNVEV (reference sequence). This CDR3 is built from 15 residues. Germline trimming cut 3 bases from V and 1 base from J; bases unmatched to any gene: 5.

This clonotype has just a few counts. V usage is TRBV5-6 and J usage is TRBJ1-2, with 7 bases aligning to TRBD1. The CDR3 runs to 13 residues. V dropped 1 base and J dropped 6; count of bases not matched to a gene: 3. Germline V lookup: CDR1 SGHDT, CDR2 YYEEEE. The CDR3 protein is CASSLWDSHGYTF. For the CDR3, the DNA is TGTGCCAGCAGCTTGTGGGACAGCCATGGCTACACCTTC.

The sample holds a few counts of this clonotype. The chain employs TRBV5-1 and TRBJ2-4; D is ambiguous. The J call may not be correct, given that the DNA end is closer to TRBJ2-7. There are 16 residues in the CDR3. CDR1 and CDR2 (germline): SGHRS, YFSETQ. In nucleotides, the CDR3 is TGCGCCAGCAGCGCCCCGGTGTCGACGCTAGGGTACGAGCAGTACTTC. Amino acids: CASSAPVSTLGYEQYF.

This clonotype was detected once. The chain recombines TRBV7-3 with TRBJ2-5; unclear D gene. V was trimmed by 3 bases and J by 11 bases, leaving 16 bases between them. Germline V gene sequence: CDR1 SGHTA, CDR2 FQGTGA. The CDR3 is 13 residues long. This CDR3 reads CASSLSGTVEQYF. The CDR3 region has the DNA TGTGCCAGCAGCTTGTCGGGTACGGTTGAGCAGTACTTC.